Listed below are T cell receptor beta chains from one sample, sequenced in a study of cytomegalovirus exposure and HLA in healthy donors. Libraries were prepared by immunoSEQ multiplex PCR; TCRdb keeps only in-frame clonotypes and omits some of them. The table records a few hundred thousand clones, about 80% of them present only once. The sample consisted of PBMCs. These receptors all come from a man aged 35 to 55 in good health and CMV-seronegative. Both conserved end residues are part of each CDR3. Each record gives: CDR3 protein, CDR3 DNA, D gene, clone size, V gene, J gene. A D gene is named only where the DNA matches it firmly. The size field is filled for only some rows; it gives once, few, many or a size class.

CASSYGDGAYQPQHF,TGTGCCAGCAGTTACGGGGATGGGGCCTATCAGCCCCAGCATTTT,-,-,TRBV6-6,TRBJ1-5
CASSVTGGRTDTQYF,TGTGCCAGCAGTGTCACAGGGGGTCGCACAGATACGCAGTATTTT,TRBD1,-,TRBV27,TRBJ2-3
CASSLGYGRGTDTQYF,TGCGCCAGCAGCTTGGGGTACGGGAGGGGCACAGATACGCAGTATTTT,TRBD2,-,TRBV5-1,TRBJ2-3
CASSIGAPDTQYF,TGTGCCAGCAGTATCGGAGCCCCAGATACGCAGTATTTT,-,-,TRBV6-5,TRBJ2-3
CASGQSYEQYF,TGTGCCAGCGGCCAGTCGTACGAGCAGTACTTC,-,-,TRBV6-5,TRBJ2-7
CSGQTGQDTEAFF,TGCAGCGGACAGACAGGGCAGGACACTGAAGCTTTCTTT,TRBD1,-,TRBV29-1,TRBJ1-1
CAWSRVNYGYTF,TGTGCCTGGTCCCGCGTTAACTATGGCTACACCTTC,-,-,TRBV30,TRBJ1-2
CASTRDRGNQPQHF,TGTGCCAGTACCCGAGACAGGGGCAATCAGCCCCAGCATTTT,TRBD1,-,TRBV19,TRBJ1-5
CASSVEGITGGGTGELFF,TGTGCCAGCAGCGTAGAGGGGATTACAGGGGGCGGCACCGGGGAGCTGTTTTTT,TRBD1,few,TRBV9,TRBJ2-2
CAGGLAGGPEQFF,TGTGCCGGCGGACTAGCGGGAGGCCCTGAGCAGTTCTTC,TRBD2,-,TRBV30,TRBJ2-1
CASSPPGGFYGYTF,TGTGCCAGCAGCCCACCCGGAGGGTTCTATGGCTACACCTTC,-,few,TRBV7-2,TRBJ1-2
CAWSVKQGFYEQYF,TGTGCCTGGAGTGTCAAACAGGGTTTTTACGAGCAGTACTTC,-,-,TRBV30,TRBJ2-7
CASSLQGGSGNTIYF,TGCGCCAGCAGTCTTCAGGGAGGGTCTGGAAACACCATATATTTT,-,-,TRBV5-1,TRBJ1-3
CASSLGRPGLYF,TGTGCCAGCAGCTTAGGTCGGCCAGGTCTGTACTTC,-,-,TRBV11-2,TRBJ2-7
CASGRGSYNEQFF,TGTGCCAGCGGGAGGGGGTCCTACAATGAGCAGTTCTTC,-,-,TRBV9,TRBJ2-1
CASSLVFGTGPSNEQFF,TGTGCCAGCAGCTTAGTGTTCGGGACAGGGCCCAGCAATGAGCAGTTCTTC,TRBD1,-,TRBV11-3,TRBJ2-1
CSSSLTIGQGPPGANVLTF,TGTTCCAGCAGCTTAACAATTGGACAGGGGCCACCTGGGGCCAACGTCCTGACTTTC,TRBD1,-,TRBV7-9,TRBJ2-6
CASSLSGQGKEEQFF,TGCGCCAGCAGCTTGTCCGGACAGGGTAAAGAGGAGCAGTTCTTC,TRBD1,-,TRBV5-1,TRBJ2-1
CASSSLPGTQGKLGNTIYF,TGCGCCAGCAGCTCTCTTCCCGGGACACAAGGGAAACTTGGAAACACCATATATTTT,-,-,TRBV4-1,TRBJ1-3
CASSLAAVQVTNTEAFF,TGTGCCAGCAGCTTGGCCGCTGTTCAGGTTACGAACACTGAAGCTTTCTTT,-,few,TRBV5-5,TRBJ1-1
CASSSSSNEQFF,TGTGCCAGCAGCTCCTCCTCCAATGAGCAGTTCTTC,-,-,TRBV11-2,TRBJ2-1
CASSSKQGYTGEAFF,TGTGCCAGCAGTTCAAAACAGGGGTACACGGGTGAAGCTTTCTTT,TRBD1,-,TRBV6-6,TRBJ1-1
CASSGASGSSYNEQFF,TGTGCCAGCAGCGGCGCTAGCGGGAGCTCCTACAATGAGCAGTTCTTC,TRBD2,-,TRBV9,TRBJ2-1
CASSLRTSGSQETQYF,TGTGCCAGCAGCCTGCGGACTAGCGGTTCCCAAGAGACCCAGTACTTC,TRBD2,-,TRBV11-2,TRBJ2-5
CASSGQGSLNTQYF,TGTGCCAGCAGCGGACAGGGGTCCCTCAATACGCAGTATTTT,TRBD1,-,TRBV2,TRBJ2-3
CAISTGVNTEAFF,TGTGCCATCTCGACAGGGGTGAACACTGAAGCTTTCTTT,TRBD1,-,TRBV10-3,TRBJ1-1
CASSFTSGRGTDTQYF,TGCGCCAGCAGCTTTACTAGCGGGAGGGGGACAGATACGCAGTATTTT,TRBD2,-,TRBV5-1,TRBJ2-3
CASSVEGEPYNEQFF,TGTGCCAGCAGCGTAGAGGGGGAACCGTACAATGAGCAGTTCTTC,-,once,TRBV9,TRBJ2-1
CASSLARENYGYTF,TGTGCCAGCAGCTTAGCGAGGGAGAACTATGGCTACACCTTC,-,-,TRBV7-9,TRBJ1-2
CSTTGGARETQYF,TGCAGCACGACAGGGGGCGCTCGGGAGACCCAGTACTTC,TRBD1,once,TRBV29-1,TRBJ2-5
CASSFWAFYGYTF,TGTGCCAGCAGTTTTTGGGCCTTCTATGGCTACACCTTC,-,-,TRBV28,TRBJ1-2
CASSQPPRTEAFF,TGCGCCAGCAGCCAACCCCCCCGGACTGAAGCTTTCTTT,-,-,TRBV4-1,TRBJ1-1
CASSSGQGSDTEAFF,TGTGCCAGCAGCTCCGGACAGGGATCGGACACTGAAGCTTTCTTT,TRBD1,few,TRBV7-9,TRBJ1-1
CASSRNRVSGANVLTF,TGTGCCAGTAGCAGAAACAGGGTCTCTGGGGCCAACGTCCTGACTTTC,-,few,TRBV19,TRBJ2-6
CATSTETGSIGNTIYF,TGTGCCACCAGCACCGAGACAGGGTCAATTGGAAACACCATATATTTT,TRBD1,-,TRBV15,TRBJ1-3
CASSPYRGLADTQYF,TGTGCCAGCAGTCCCTACAGGGGGCTGGCAGATACGCAGTATTTT,TRBD1,-,TRBV6-1,TRBJ2-3
CASSPGLAGGPYTGELFF,TGTGCCAGCAGCCCGGGACTAGCGGGGGGACCCTACACCGGGGAGCTGTTTTTT,TRBD2,-,TRBV7-2,TRBJ2-2
CASSTPGGGTDTQYF,TGTGCCAGCAGCACCCCAGGCGGGGGCACAGATACGCAGTATTTT,-,-,TRBV6-5,TRBJ2-3
CASSFRDSYYEQYF,TGTGCCAGCAGCTTCCGGGACAGCTACTACGAGCAGTACTTC,TRBD1,-,TRBV11-2,TRBJ2-7
CASSSNTEAFF,TGTGCCAGCAGCTCCAACACTGAAGCTTTCTTT,-,few,TRBV6-5,TRBJ1-1
CSVGRASYEQYF,TGCAGCGTTGGCAGGGCCTCCTACGAGCAGTACTTC,-,few,TRBV29-1,TRBJ2-7
CASTEGSSYNEQFF,TGTGCCAGCACCGAAGGGAGCTCCTACAATGAGCAGTTCTTC,-,-,TRBV28,TRBJ2-1
CASSVLDRGYNEQFF,TGTGCCAGCAGTGTCCTCGACCGGGGATACAATGAGCAGTTCTTC,-,-,TRBV6-1,TRBJ2-1
CASSAGTDTQYF,TGTGCCAGCAGCGCAGGGACAGATACGCAGTATTTT,-,-,TRBV4-2,TRBJ2-3
CASSLGQGAYSNQPQHF,TGTGCCAGCAGCTTAGGACAGGGAGCCTATAGCAATCAGCCCCAGCATTTT,TRBD1,-,TRBV7-2,TRBJ1-5
CASSQDRAGGRETQYF,TGCGCCAGCAGCCAAGATCGGGCGGGGGGGCGTGAGACCCAGTACTTC,TRBD2,-,TRBV4-1,TRBJ2-5
CAIRPTGYNEKLFF,TGTGCCATCAGACCGACGGGATATAATGAAAAACTGTTTTTT,-,-,TRBV28,TRBJ1-4
CAITTTGPGYTF,TGTGCCATCACCACGACAGGGCCTGGCTACACCTTC,TRBD1,-,TRBV10-3,TRBJ1-2
CASSAYNEQFF,TGTGCCAGCAGCGCGTACAATGAGCAGTTCTTC,-,-,TRBV5-6,TRBJ2-1
CASSEGSNKNTEAFF,TGTGCCAGCAGTGAAGGATCGAACAAGAACACTGAAGCTTTCTTT,-,once,TRBV2,TRBJ1-1
CAWSTGTGQETQYF,TGTGCCTGGAGCACCGGGACAGGGCAAGAGACCCAGTACTTC,TRBD1,few,TRBV30,TRBJ2-5
CASSLRLGSGQETQYF,TGTGCCAGCAGCTTGAGGCTTGGCAGCGGGCAAGAGACCCAGTACTTC,-,-,TRBV5-4,TRBJ2-5
CASSSYEQYF,TGCGCCAGTTCCTCCTACGAGCAGTACTTC,-,-,TRBV10-2,TRBJ2-7